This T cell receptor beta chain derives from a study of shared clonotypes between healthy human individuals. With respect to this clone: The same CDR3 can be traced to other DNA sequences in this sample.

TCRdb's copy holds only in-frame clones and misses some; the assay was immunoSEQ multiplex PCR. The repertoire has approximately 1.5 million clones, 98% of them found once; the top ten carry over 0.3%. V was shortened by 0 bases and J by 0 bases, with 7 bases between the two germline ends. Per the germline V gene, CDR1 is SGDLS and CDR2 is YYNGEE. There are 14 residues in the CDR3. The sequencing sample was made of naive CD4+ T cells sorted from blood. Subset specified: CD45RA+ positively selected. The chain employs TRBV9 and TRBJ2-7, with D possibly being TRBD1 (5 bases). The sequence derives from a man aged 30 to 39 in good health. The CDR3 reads CASSVGGSSYEQYF. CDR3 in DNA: TGTGCCAGCAGCGTAGGGGGCAGCTCCTACGAGCAGTACTTC.